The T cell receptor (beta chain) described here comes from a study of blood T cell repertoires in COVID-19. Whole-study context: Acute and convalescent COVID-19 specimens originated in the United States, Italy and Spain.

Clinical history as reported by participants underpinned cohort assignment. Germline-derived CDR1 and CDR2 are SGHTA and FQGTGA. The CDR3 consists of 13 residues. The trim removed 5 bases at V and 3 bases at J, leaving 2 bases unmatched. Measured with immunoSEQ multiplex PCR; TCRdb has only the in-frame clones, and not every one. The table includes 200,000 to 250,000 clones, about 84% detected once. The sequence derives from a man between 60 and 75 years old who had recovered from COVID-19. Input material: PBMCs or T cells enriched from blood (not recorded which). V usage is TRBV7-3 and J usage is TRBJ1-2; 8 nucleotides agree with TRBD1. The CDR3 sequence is CASSGQGDYGYTF. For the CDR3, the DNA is TGTGCCAGCAGCGGACAGGGTGACTATGGCTACACCTTC.